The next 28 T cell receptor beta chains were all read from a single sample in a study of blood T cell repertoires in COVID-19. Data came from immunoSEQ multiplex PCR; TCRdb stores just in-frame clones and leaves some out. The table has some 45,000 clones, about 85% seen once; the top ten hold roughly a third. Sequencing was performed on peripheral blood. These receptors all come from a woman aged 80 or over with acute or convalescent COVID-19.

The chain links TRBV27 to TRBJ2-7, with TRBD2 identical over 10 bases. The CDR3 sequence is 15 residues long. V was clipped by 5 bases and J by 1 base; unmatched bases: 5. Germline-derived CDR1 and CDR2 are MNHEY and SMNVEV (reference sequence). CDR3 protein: CASSTPGLASYEQYF. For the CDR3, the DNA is TGTGCCAGCAGTACCCCGGGACTAGCGTCCTACGAGCAGTACTTC.

DNA of the CDR3: TGTGCCAGCTCACCAGGGCTAGCGGGAGGAAACGAGCAGTACTTC. This translates into CASSPGLAGGNEQYF. The chain couples TRBV18 to TRBJ2-7; 11 bases align to TRBD2. This CDR3 is built from 15 residues. Germline CDR1 and CDR2: KGHSH and LQKENI. V was clipped by 2 bases and J by 5 bases; unmatched bases: 5.

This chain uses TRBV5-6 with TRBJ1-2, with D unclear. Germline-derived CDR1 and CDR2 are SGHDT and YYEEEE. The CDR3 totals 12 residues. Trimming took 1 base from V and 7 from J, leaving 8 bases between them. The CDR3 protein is CASSLSDFGYTF. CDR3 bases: TGTGCCAGCAGCTTGTCAGATTTTGGCTACACCTTC. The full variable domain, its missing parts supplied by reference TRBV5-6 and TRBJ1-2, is DAGVTQSPTHLIKTRGQQVTLRCSPKSGHDTVSWYQQALGQGPQFIFQYYEEEERQRGNFPDRFSGHQFPNYSSELNVNALLLGDSALYLCASSLSDFGYTFGSGTRLTVV.

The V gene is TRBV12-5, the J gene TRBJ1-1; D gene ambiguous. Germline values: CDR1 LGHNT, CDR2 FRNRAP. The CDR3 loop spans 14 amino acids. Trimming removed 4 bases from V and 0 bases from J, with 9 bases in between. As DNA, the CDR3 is TGTGCTAGTGGTTCTCGGGAATTGAACACTGAAGCTTTCTTT. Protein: CASGSRELNTEAFF.

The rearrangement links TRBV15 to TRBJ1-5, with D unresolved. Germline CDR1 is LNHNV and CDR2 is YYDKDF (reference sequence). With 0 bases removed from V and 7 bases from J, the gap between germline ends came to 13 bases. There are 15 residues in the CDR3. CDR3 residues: CATSRDGPGGQPQHF. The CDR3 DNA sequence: TGTGCCACCAGCAGAGATGGTCCGGGAGGCCAGCCCCAGCATTTT.

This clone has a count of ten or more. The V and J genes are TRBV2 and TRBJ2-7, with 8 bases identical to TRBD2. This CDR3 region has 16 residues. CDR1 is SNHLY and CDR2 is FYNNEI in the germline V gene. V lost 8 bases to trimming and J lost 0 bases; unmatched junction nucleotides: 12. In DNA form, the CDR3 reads TGTGCCAGCTGGGGGGGGGACCGGGGGGGCTCCTACGAGCAGTACTTC. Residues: CASWGGDRGGSYEQYF.

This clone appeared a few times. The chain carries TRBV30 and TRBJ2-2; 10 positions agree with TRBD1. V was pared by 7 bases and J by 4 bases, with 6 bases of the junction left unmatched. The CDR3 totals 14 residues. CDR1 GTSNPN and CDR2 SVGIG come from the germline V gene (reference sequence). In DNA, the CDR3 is TGTGCCTCAAGACAGGGGGCGCGCACCGGGGAGCTGTTTTTT. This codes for CASRQGARTGELFF. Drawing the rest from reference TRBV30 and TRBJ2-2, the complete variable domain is SQTIHQWPATLVQPVGSPLSLECTVEGTSNPNLYWYRQAAGRGLQLLFYSVGIGQISSEVPQNLSASRPQDRQFILSSKKLLLSDSGFYLCASRQGARTGELFFGEGSRLTVL.

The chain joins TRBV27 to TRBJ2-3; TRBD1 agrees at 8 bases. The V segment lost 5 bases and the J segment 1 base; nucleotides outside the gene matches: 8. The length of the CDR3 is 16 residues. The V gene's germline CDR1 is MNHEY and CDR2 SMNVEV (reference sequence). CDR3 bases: TGTGCCAGCAGTGCTTCACAGGGGGTCGGCACAGATACGCAGTATTTT. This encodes CASSASQGVGTDTQYF.

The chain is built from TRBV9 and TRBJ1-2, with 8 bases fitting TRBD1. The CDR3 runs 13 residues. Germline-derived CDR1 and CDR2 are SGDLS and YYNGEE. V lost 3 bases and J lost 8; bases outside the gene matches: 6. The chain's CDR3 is CASSAWTGWGYTF. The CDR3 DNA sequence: TGTGCCAGCAGCGCCTGGACAGGGTGGGGCTACACCTTC.

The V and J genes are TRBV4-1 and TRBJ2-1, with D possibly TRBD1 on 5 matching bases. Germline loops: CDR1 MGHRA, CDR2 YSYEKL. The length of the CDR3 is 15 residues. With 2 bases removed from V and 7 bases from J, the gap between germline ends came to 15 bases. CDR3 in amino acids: CASSQILGVVNEQFF. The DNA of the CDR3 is TGCGCCAGCAGCCAAATTCTAGGGGTTGTGAATGAGCAGTTCTTC.

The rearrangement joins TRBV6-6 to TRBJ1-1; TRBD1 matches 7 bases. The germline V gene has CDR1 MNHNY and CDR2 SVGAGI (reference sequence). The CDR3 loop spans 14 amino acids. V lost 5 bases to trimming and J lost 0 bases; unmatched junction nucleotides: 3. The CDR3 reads CASSQGQMNTEAFF. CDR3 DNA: TGTGCCAGCAGTCAGGGACAGATGAACACTGAAGCTTTCTTT.

Here the CDR3 DNA reads TGTGCCAGCAGCGTAGGGGTAGCGACAGGCGAGCAGTACTTC. This gives the protein CASSVGVATGEQYF. This chain joins TRBV9 and TRBJ2-7, with D possibly TRBD1 on 6 matching bases. This CDR3 has 14 amino acids. V lost 0 bases and J lost 6, with 13 bases in between. Germline-derived CDR1 and CDR2 are SGDLS and YYNGEE.

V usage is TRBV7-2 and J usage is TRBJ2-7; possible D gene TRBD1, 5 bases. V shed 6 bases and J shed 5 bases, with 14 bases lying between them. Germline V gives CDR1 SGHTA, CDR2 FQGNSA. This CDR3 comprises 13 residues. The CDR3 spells CASSPQARDEQYF. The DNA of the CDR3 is TGTGCCAGCAGTCCCCAGGCCAGGGACGAGCAGTACTTC.

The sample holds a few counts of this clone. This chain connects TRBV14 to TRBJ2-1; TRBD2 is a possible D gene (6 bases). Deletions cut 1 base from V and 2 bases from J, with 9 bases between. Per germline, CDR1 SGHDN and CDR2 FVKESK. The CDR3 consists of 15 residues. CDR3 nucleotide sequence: TGTGCCAGCAGCCAAGCCACTAGCACCTACAATGAGCAGTTCTTC. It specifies CASSQATSTYNEQFF. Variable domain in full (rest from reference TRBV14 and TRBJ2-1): EAGVTQFPSHSVIEKGQTVTLRCDPISGHDNLYWYRRVMGKEIKFLLHFVKESKQDESGMPNNRFLAERTGGTYSTLKVQPAELEDSGVYFCASSQATSTYNEQFFGPGTRLTVL.

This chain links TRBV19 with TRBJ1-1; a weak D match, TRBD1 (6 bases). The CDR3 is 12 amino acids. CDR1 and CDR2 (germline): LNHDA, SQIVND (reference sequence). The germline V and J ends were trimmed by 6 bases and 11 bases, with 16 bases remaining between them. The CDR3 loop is CASRGLGGEAFF. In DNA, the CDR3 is TGTGCCAGTAGAGGATTAGGGGGGGAGGCTTTCTTT.

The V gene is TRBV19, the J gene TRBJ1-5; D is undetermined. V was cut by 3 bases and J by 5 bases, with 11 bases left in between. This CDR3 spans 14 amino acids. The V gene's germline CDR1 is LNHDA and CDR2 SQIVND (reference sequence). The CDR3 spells CASSIQWGDQPQHF. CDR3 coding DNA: TGTGCCAGTAGTATCCAGTGGGGAGATCAGCCCCAGCATTTT. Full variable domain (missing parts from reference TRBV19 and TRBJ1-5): DGGITQSPKYLFRKEGQNVTLSCEQNLNHDAMYWYRQDPGQGLRLIYYSQIVNDFQKGDIAEGYSVSREKKESFPLTVTSAQKNPTAFYLCASSIQWGDQPQHFGDGTRLSIL.

The CDR3 spells CASSLKRTARGDSPLHF. CDR3 coding DNA: TGTGCCAGCAGCCTAAAAAGAACGGCTAGGGGTGATTCACCCCTCCACTTT. The chain combines TRBV16 with TRBJ1-6, with D perhaps TRBD1 (5 bases). V was trimmed by 4 bases and J by 8 bases, leaving 21 bases between them. The germline gives CDR1 KGHSY, CDR2 FQNENV. The CDR3 totals 17 residues.

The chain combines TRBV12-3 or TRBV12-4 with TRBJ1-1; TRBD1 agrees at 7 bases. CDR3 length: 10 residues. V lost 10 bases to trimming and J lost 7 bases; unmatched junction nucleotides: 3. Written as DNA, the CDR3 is TGTGCCACAGGGGACAGTGAAGCTTTCTTT. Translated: CATGDSEAFF.

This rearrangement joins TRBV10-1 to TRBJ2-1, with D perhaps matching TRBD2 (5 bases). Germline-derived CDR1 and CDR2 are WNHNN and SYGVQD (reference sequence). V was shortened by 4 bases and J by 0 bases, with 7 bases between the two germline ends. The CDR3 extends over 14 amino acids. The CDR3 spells CASSAAASYNEQFF. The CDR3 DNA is TGCGCCAGCAGTGCAGCGGCCTCCTACAATGAGCAGTTCTTC.

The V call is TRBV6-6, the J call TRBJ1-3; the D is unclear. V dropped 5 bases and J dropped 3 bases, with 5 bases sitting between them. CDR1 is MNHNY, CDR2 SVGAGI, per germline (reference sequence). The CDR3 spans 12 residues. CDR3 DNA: TGTGCCAGCAGTCCTGTTGGAAACACCATATATTTT. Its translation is CASSPVGNTIYF.

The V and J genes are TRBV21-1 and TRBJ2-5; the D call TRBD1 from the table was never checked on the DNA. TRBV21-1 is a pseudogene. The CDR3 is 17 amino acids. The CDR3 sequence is CASSKGDRVACGETQYF. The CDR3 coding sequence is TGTGCCAGCAGCAAAGGTGACAGGGTCGCATGCGGAGAGACCCAGTACTTC.

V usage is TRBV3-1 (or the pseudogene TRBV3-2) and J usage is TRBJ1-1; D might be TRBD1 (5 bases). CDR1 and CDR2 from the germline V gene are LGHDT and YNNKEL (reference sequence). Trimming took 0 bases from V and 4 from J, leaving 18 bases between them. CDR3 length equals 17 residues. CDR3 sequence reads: CASSQDGVHVGGTEAFF. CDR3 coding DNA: TGTGCCAGCAGCCAAGATGGGGTCCATGTCGGGGGCACTGAAGCTTTCTTT.

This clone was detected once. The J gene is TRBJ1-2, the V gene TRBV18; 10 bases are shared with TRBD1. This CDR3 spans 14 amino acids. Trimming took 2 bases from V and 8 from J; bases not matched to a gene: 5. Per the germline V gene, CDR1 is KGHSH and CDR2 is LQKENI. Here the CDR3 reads CASSPSGQGKGYTF. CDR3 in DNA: TGTGCCAGCTCACCATCGGGACAGGGGAAGGGCTACACCTTC.

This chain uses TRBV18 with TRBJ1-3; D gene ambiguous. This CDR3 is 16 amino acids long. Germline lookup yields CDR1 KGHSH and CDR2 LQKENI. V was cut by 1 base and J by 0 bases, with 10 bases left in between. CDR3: CASSPREAYSGNTIYF. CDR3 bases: TGTGCCAGCTCACCACGAGAGGCTTACTCTGGAAACACCATATATTTT.

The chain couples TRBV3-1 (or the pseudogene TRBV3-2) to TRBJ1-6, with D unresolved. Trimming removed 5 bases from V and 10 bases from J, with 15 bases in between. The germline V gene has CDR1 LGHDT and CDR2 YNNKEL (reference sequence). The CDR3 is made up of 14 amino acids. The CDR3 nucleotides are TGTGCCAGCAGCTACTATCACCGAGGGTCACCCCTCCACTTT. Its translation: CASSYYHRGSPLHF.

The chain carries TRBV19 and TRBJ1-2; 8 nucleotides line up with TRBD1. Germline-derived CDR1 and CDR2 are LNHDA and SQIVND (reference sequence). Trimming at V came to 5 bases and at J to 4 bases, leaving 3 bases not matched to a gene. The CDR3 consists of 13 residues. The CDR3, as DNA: TGTGCCAGTAGTGACAGGGGAAGCTATGGCTACACCTTC. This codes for CASSDRGSYGYTF. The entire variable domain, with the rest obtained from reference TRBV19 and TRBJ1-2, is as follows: DGGITQSPKYLFRKEGQNVTLSCEQNLNHDAMYWYRQDPGQGLRLIYYSQIVNDFQKGDIAEGYSVSREKKESFPLTVTSAQKNPTAFYLCASSDRGSYGYTFGSGTRLTVV.

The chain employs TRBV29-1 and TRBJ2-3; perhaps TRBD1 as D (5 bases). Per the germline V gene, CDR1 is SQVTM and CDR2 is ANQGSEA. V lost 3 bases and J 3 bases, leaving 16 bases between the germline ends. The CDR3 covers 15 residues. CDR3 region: CSVEEQGLWTDTQYF. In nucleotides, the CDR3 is TGCAGCGTTGAGGAGCAGGGATTGTGGACAGATACGCAGTATTTT.

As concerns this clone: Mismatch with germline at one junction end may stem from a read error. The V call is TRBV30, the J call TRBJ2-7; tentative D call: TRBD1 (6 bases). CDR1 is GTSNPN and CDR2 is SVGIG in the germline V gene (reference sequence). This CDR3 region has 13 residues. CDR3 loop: CALQGASDYQQYF. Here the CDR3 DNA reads TGTGCCTTACAGGGCGCTAGTGACTACCAGCAGTACTTC.